These T cell receptor beta chains were read from a single sample in a study of blood T cell repertoires in COVID-19. Sequenced by immunoSEQ multiplex PCR; TCRdb stores in-frame clones only, minus some. The sample shows about 320,000 clones, 90% to 95% of them seen only once. Sequencing was performed on PBMCs or T cells enriched from blood (not recorded which). These receptors all stem from a woman aged 30 to 39 who had been exposed to COVID-19. Both conserved end residues are part of each CDR3. Fields, in order: V gene, J gene, clone size, CDR3 length, CDR3 protein. Some rows mark clone size as missing; the rest say once, few, many or name a class of expanded clone.

V gene: TRBV5-6
J gene: TRBJ1-2
clone size: -
CDR3 length: 15
CDR3 protein: CASSLGGQGRYGYTF

V gene: TRBV19
J gene: TRBJ1-3
clone size: -
CDR3 length: 13
CDR3 protein: CASSMGAGNTIYF

V gene: TRBV27
J gene: TRBJ1-1
clone size: -
CDR3 length: 13
CDR3 protein: CASSLGRVTEAFF

V gene: TRBV21-1
J gene: TRBJ2-5
clone size: -
CDR3 length: 15
CDR3 protein: CASHPHRELRETQYF

V gene: TRBV7-9
J gene: TRBJ2-3
clone size: -
CDR3 length: 17
CDR3 protein: CASSLAFSVGRGDTQYF

V gene: TRBV7-9
J gene: TRBJ2-3
clone size: -
CDR3 length: 16
CDR3 protein: CASSLLLAGFTDTQYF

V gene: TRBV5-1
J gene: TRBJ2-5
clone size: -
CDR3 length: 15
CDR3 protein: CASSLEASMQETQYF

V gene: TRBV5-8
J gene: TRBJ2-3
clone size: -
CDR3 length: 14
CDR3 protein: CASSLVSSTDTQYF

V gene: TRBV19
J gene: TRBJ1-6
clone size: -
CDR3 length: 12
CDR3 protein: CATRLGNSPLHF

V gene: TRBV10-3
J gene: TRBJ2-7
clone size: -
CDR3 length: 12
CDR3 protein: CAIRQGAGEQYF

V gene: TRBV10-3
J gene: TRBJ2-1
clone size: -
CDR3 length: 22
CDR3 protein: CAISEPTNPDRGHLSSYNEQFF

V gene: TRBV3-1/TRBV3-2
J gene: TRBJ2-3
clone size: -
CDR3 length: 15
CDR3 protein: CASSQDREKLRTQYF

V gene: TRBV18
J gene: TRBJ1-1
clone size: once
CDR3 length: 13
CDR3 protein: CASSPGTPIGAFF

V gene: TRBV30
J gene: TRBJ2-7
clone size: -
CDR3 length: 14
CDR3 protein: CAWSVGGGFYEQYF

V gene: TRBV6-5
J gene: TRBJ1-5
clone size: -
CDR3 length: 15
CDR3 protein: CASSPRRGGNQPQHF

V gene: TRBV19
J gene: TRBJ1-6
clone size: -
CDR3 length: 16
CDR3 protein: CASSIGGQIAYSPLHF

V gene: TRBV5-1
J gene: TRBJ2-7
clone size: -
CDR3 length: 15
CDR3 protein: CASSGGDGYNYEQYF

V gene: TRBV19
J gene: TRBJ1-1
clone size: -
CDR3 length: 16
CDR3 protein: CASSSPRATMNTEAFF

V gene: TRBV27
J gene: TRBJ1-5
clone size: -
CDR3 length: 14
CDR3 protein: CASSSSTSRGAQHF

V gene: TRBV9
J gene: TRBJ1-3
clone size: -
CDR3 length: 15
CDR3 protein: CASSVDPGSGNTIYF

V gene: TRBV9
J gene: TRBJ2-2
clone size: -
CDR3 length: 14
CDR3 protein: CASSSGLNTGELFF

V gene: TRBV3-1/TRBV3-2
J gene: TRBJ1-2
clone size: -
CDR3 length: 14
CDR3 protein: CASTQRGSNYGYTF

V gene: TRBV2
J gene: TRBJ2-7
clone size: -
CDR3 length: 17
CDR3 protein: CASEALGTSGVLGEQYF

V gene: TRBV6-5
J gene: TRBJ1-1
clone size: -
CDR3 length: 14
CDR3 protein: CASRFSGRNTEAFF

V gene: TRBV2
J gene: TRBJ1-2
clone size: -
CDR3 length: 15
CDR3 protein: CASSGTGGEGYGYTF

V gene: TRBV7-9
J gene: TRBJ1-5
clone size: -
CDR3 length: 14
CDR3 protein: CASSLGGQDQPQHF

V gene: TRBV4-3
J gene: TRBJ1-6
clone size: -
CDR3 length: 15
CDR3 protein: CASSHPTGTGSPLHF

V gene: TRBV29-1
J gene: TRBJ1-2
clone size: -
CDR3 length: 14
CDR3 protein: CSVEDVTLSYGYTF

V gene: TRBV15
J gene: TRBJ2-5
clone size: once
CDR3 length: 15
CDR3 protein: CATSPTSWGQETQYF